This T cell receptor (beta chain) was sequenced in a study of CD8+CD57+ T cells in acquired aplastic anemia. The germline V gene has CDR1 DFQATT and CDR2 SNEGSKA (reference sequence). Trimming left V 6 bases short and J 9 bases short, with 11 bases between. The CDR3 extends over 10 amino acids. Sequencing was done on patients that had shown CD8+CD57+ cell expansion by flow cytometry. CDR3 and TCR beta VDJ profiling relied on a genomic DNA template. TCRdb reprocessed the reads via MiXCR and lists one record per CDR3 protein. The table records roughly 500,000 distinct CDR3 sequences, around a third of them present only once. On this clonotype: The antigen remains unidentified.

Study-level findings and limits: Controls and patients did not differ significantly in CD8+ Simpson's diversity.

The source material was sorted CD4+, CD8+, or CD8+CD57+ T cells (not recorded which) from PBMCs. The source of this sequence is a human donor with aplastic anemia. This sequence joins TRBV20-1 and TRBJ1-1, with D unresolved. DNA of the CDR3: TGCAGTGCCCGGACGGCCAAAGCTTTCTTT. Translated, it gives CSARTAKAFF.